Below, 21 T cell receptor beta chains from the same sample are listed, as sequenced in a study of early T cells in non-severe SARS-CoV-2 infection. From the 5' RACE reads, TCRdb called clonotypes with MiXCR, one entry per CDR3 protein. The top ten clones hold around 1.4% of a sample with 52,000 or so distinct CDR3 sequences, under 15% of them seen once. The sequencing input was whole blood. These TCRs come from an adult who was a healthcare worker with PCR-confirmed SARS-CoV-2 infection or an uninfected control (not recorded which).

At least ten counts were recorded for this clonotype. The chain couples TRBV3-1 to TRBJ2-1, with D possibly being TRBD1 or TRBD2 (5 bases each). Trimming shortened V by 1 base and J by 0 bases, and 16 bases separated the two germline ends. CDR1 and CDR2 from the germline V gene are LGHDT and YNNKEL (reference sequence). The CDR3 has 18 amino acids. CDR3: CASSQAGTEYYSYNEQFF. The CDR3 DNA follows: TGTGCCAGCAGCCAAGCGGGGACGGAATATTACTCCTACAATGAGCAGTTCTTC.

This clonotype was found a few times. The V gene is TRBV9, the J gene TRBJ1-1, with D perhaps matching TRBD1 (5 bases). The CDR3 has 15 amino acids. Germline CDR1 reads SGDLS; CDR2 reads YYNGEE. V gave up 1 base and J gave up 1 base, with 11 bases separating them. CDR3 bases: TGTGCCAGCAGCGTATCAGGGTCGAGGAACACTGAAGCTTTCTTT. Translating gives CASSVSGSRNTEAFF. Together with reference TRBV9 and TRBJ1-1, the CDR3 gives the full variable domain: DSGVTQTPKHLITATGQRVTLRCSPRSGDLSVYWYQQSLDQGLQFLIQYYNGEERAKGNILERFSAQQFPDLHSELNLSSLELGDSALYFCASSVSGSRNTEAFFGQGTRLTVV.

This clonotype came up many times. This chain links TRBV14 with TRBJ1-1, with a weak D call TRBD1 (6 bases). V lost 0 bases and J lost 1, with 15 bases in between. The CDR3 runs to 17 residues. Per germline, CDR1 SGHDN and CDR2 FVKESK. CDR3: CASSQDRQGHWNTEAFF. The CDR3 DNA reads TGTGCCAGCAGCCAAGATAGGCAGGGACACTGGAACACTGAAGCTTTCTTT.

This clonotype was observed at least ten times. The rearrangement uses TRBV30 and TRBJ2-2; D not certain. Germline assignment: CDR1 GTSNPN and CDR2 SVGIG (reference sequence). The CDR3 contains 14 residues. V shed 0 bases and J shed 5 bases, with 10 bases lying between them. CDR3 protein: CAWSVGSATGELFF. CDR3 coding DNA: TGTGCCTGGAGTGTAGGGTCCGCTACCGGGGAGCTGTTTTTT.

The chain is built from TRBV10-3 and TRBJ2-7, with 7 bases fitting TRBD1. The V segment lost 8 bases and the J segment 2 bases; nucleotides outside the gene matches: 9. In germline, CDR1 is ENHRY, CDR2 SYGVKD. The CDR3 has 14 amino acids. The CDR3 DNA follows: TGTGCCATCTCCGTCGGACAGGCCACCTACGAGCAGTACTTC. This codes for CAISVGQATYEQYF.

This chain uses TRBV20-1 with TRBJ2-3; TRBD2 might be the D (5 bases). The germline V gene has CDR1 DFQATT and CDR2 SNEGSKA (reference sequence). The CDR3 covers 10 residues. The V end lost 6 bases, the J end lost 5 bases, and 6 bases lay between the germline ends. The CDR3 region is CSAGEDTQYF. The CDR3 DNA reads TGCAGTGCCGGGGAAGATACGCAGTATTTT.

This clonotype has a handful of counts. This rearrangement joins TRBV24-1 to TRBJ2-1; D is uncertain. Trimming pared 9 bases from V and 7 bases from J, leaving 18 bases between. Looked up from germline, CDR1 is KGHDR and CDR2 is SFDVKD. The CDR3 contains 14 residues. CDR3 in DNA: TGTGCCACCCCGAACTCTGAAAATAGTAATGAGCAGTTCTTC. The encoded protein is CATPNSENSNEQFF.

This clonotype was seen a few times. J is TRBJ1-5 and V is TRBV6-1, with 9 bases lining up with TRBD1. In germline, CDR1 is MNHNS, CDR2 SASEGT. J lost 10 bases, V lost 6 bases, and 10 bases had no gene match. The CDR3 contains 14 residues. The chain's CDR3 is CASRLTGGDGPQHF. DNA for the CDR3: TGTGCCAGCAGACTGACAGGGGGGGATGGACCCCAGCATTTT.

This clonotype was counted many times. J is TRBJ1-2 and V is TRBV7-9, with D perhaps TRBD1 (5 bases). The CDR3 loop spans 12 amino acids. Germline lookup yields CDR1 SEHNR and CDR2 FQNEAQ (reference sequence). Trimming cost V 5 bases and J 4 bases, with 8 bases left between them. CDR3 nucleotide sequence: TGTGCCAGCAGCCCGCAGGGCTATGGCTACACCTTC. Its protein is CASSPQGYGYTF.

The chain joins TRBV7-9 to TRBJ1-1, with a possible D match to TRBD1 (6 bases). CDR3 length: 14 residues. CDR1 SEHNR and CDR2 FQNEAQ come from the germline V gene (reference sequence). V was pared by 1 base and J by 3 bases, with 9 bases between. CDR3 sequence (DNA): TGTGCCAGCAGCTTAGTCAAGGGGGACACTGAAGCTTTCTTT. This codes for CASSLVKGDTEAFF.

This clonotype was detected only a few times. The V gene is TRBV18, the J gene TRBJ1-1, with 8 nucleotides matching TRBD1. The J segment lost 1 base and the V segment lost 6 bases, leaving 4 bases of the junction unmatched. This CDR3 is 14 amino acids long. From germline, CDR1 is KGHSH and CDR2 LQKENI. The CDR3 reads CASSGQVQNTEAFF. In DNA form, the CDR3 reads TGTGCCAGCTCGGGACAGGTCCAGAACACTGAAGCTTTCTTT.

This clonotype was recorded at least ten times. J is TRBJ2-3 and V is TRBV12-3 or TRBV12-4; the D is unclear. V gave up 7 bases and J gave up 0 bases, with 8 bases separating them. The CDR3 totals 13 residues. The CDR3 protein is CASKEWSTDTQYF. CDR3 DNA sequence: TGTGCCAGCAAGGAGTGGAGCACAGATACGCAGTATTTT.

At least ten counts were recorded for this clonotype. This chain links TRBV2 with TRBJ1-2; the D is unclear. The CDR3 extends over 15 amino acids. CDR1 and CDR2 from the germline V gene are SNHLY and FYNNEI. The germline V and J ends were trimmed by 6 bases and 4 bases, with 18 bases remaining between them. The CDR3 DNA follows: TGTGCCAGCAGGGGGAGGACCCAAAGCGGCTATGGCTACACCTTC. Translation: CASRGRTQSGYGYTF.

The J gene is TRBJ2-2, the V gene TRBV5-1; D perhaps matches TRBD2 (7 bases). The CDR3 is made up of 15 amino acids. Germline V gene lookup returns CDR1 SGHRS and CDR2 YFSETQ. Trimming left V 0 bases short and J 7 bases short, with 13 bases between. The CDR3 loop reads CASSLVAGADGELFF. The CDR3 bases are TGCGCCAGCAGCTTGGTGGCGGGGGCGGACGGGGAGCTGTTTTTT.

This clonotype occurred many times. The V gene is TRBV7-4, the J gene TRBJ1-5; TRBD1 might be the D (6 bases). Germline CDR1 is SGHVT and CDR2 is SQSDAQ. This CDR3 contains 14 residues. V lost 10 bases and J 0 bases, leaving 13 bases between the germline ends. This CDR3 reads CATHRDYSNQPQHF. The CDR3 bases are TGTGCCACGCACAGGGATTATAGCAATCAGCCCCAGCATTTT.

The CDR3: CSAGRHGRYEQYF. The CDR3 nucleotides read TGCAGTGCTGGGAGACATGGACGCTACGAGCAGTACTTC. This chain connects TRBV20-1 to TRBJ2-7; the D gene is possibly TRBD2 (5 bases). Deletions cut 5 bases from V and 3 bases from J, with 14 bases between. CDR1 is DFQATT, CDR2 SNEGSKA, per germline (reference sequence). The CDR3 runs to 13 residues.

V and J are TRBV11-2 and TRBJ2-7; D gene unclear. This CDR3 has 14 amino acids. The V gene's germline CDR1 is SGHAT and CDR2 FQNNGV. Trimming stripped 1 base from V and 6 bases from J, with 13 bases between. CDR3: CASSLGGGGFEQYF. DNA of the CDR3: TGTGCCAGCAGCTTAGGTGGTGGTGGTTTCGAGCAGTACTTC.

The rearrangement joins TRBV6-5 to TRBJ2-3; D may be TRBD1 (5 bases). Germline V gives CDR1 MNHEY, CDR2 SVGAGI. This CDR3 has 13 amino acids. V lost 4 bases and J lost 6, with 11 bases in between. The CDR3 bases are TGTGCCAGCAGTTCCCAGGGTAGCGATACGCAGTATTTT. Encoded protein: CASSSQGSDTQYF.

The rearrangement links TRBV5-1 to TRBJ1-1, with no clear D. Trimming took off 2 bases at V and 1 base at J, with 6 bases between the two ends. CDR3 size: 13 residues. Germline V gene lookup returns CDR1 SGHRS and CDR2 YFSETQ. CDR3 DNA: TGCGCCAGCAGCTTTATCAGGAACACTGAAGCTTTCTTT. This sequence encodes CASSFIRNTEAFF.

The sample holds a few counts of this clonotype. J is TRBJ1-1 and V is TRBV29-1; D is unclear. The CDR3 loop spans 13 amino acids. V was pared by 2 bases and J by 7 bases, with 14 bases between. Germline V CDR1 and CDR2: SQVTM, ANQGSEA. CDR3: CSVEIRAGNEAFF. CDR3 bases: TGCAGCGTTGAAATCCGGGCCGGAAATGAAGCTTTCTTT.

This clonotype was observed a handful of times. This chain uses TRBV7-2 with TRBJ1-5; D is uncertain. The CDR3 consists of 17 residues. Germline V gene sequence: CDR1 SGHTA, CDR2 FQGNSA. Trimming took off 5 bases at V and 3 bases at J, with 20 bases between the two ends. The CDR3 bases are TGTGCCAGCAGCCGAGAACCCGTAGCCGCAAACAATCAGCCCCAGCATTTT. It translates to CASSREPVAANNQPQHF. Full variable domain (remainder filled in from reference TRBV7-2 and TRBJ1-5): GAGVSQSPSNKVTEKGKDVELRCDPISGHTALYWYRQSLGQGLEFLIYFQGNSAPDKSGLPSDRFSAERTGGSVSTLTIQRTQQEDSAVYLCASSREPVAANNQPQHFGDGTRLSIL.